The 17 T cell receptor beta chains below all came from one sample that was sequenced in a study of blood T cell repertoires in COVID-19. TCRdb keeps only in-frame clones here, not all; method: immunoSEQ multiplex PCR. Counted here are some 330,000 clones, 88% occurring once; the ten biggest clones make up approximately 4%. Source material: peripheral blood. The receptors come from a woman aged 50 to 60 with active or convalescent COVID-19.

The rearrangement joins TRBV15 to TRBJ1-1; TRBD1 might be the D (6 bases). The CDR3 length is 14 residues. V was shortened by 5 bases and J by 5 bases, with 15 bases between the two germline ends. The germline V gene has CDR1 LNHNV and CDR2 YYDKDF (reference sequence). In DNA, the CDR3 is TGTGCCACCAGCCGGGGGGGGCTGGTAACTGAAGCTTTCTTT. Its protein product is CATSRGGLVTEAFF.

This chain links TRBV29-1 with TRBJ2-1, with a weak D call TRBD1 (6 bases). Germline values: CDR1 SQVTM, CDR2 ANQGSEA. The CDR3 length is 12 residues. Trimming cost V 3 bases and J 4 bases, with 7 bases left between them. The CDR3 here is CSVDRGYNEQFF. DNA for the CDR3: TGCAGCGTTGACAGGGGATACAATGAGCAGTTCTTC.

The chain recombines TRBV7-9 with TRBJ2-1, with 13 bases matching TRBD2. This CDR3 region has 16 residues. Germline V gives CDR1 SEHNR, CDR2 FQNEAQ (reference sequence). The V and J ends lost 5 bases and 2 bases, in that order; junction bases with no gene match: 3. The CDR3 loop reads CASSPTSGRAYNEQFF. The CDR3 DNA reads TGTGCCAGCAGCCCTACTAGCGGGAGGGCCTACAATGAGCAGTTCTTC.

The V gene is TRBV5-1, the J gene TRBJ1-1; 7 bases map to TRBD1. Germline assignment: CDR1 SGHRS and CDR2 YFSETQ. The junction had 9 bases not matched to a gene; V was cut back by 0 bases and J by 1 base. The CDR3 has 17 amino acids. CDR3 region: CASSLAFGGQKNTEAFF. The CDR3 nucleotides are TGCGCCAGCAGCTTGGCCTTTGGGGGACAGAAGAACACTGAAGCTTTCTTT.

This chain joins TRBV21-1 and TRBJ2-3; the table names TRBD2, a call not compared with the DNA. TRBV21-1 corresponds to a pseudogene. The CDR3 runs 17 residues. This CDR3 reads CASSKGDWEMTRGAQYF. CDR3 DNA: TGTGCCAGCAGCAAAGGGGATTGGGAGATGACTCGGGGTGCGCAGTATTTT.

The chain links TRBV6-5 to TRBJ2-1, with D perhaps TRBD1 (6 bases). The germline V and J ends were trimmed by 5 bases and 14 bases, with 19 bases remaining between them. Per germline, CDR1 MNHEY and CDR2 SVGAGI. The CDR3 loop spans 13 amino acids. As DNA, the CDR3 is TGTGCCAGCAGTAAATTACAAACAGGGTCAGAGTTCTTC. Protein sequence: CASSKLQTGSEFF.

The chain has TRBV5-1 and TRBJ1-5, with 7 nucleotides matching TRBD1. Trimming cost V 0 bases and J 2 bases; bases outside gene matches: 2. CDR3 size: 15 residues. Germline V gene data show CDR1 as SGHRS and CDR2 as YFSETQ. CDR3 in DNA: TGCGCCAGCAGCTTGGACCAGGGGGGCAATCAGCCCCAGCATTTT. Its translation is CASSLDQGGNQPQHF.

This chain joins TRBV5-1 and TRBJ1-1; unclear D gene. Trimming cost V 4 bases and J 0 bases, with 10 bases left between them. The CDR3 contains 14 residues. Germline assignment: CDR1 SGHRS and CDR2 YFSETQ. CDR3 protein: CASSPEGMNTEAFF. CDR3 nucleotide sequence: TGCGCCAGCAGCCCGGAGGGTATGAACACTGAAGCTTTCTTT.

The rearrangement links TRBV30 to TRBJ2-7; D may be TRBD1 (6 bases). In germline, CDR1 is GTSNPN, CDR2 SVGIG (reference sequence). The length of the CDR3 is 14 residues. The V gene lost 0 bases and the J gene lost 2 bases, with 11 bases spanning the gap. The CDR3 nucleotides are TGTGCCTGGAGTGTATTCAGGGGCGCCTACGAGCAGTACTTC. It codes for CAWSVFRGAYEQYF.

The gene calls are TRBV2 and TRBJ2-7; TRBD1 matches at 9 bases. The germline V gene encodes CDR1 SNHLY and CDR2 FYNNEI. There are 14 residues in the CDR3. V was pared by 3 bases and J by 3 bases, with 3 bases of the junction left unmatched. CDR3 sequence: CASSEGTGRYEQYF. For the CDR3, the DNA is TGTGCCAGCAGTGAGGGGACAGGGCGCTACGAGCAGTACTTC.

The chain is built from TRBV11-2 and TRBJ2-7; D is perhaps TRBD2 (6 bases). The CDR3 runs to 16 residues. Germline loops: CDR1 SGHAT, CDR2 FQNNGV. Trimming stripped 3 bases from V and 0 bases from J, with 15 bases between. The CDR3 DNA reads TGTGCCAGCAGCTTGGGAACGATCGGGAGCTCCTACGAGCAGTACTTC. Its protein is CASSLGTIGSSYEQYF.

The chain carries TRBV4-1 and TRBJ2-3; D is possibly TRBD1 (6 bases). Germline V gene sequence: CDR1 MGHRA, CDR2 YSYEKL. V lost 0 bases, J lost 2 bases, and 18 bases lay in between. CDR3 length: 18 amino acids. The CDR3 sequence is CASSQEPRGTVDTDTQYF. The CDR3 DNA is TGCGCCAGCAGCCAAGAACCCAGGGGTACGGTGGACACAGATACGCAGTATTTT.

This chain joins TRBV10-3 and TRBJ2-1; TRBD2 agrees at 7 bases. The germline V gene encodes CDR1 ENHRY and CDR2 SYGVKD. The CDR3 length is 13 residues. V shed 8 bases, J shed 3 bases, and the junction held 4 bases outside the gene matches. CDR3 sequence (DNA): TGTGCCATCTTGGGGGACTACTACAATGAGCAGTTCTTC. Protein product: CAILGDYYNEQFF.

The chain combines TRBV7-9 with TRBJ1-1; weak D call: TRBD1 (5 bases). Germline assignment: CDR1 SEHNR and CDR2 FQNEAQ (reference sequence). The CDR3 length is 13 residues. Trimming removed 2 bases at V and 3 bases at J, with 7 bases between. CDR3 sequence: CASSLMTDTEAFF. The DNA of the CDR3 is TGTGCCAGCAGCTTAATGACAGACACTGAAGCTTTCTTT.

This clone is a singleton in its sample. The chain links TRBV5-1 to TRBJ1-2; possibly TRBD1 for D (5 bases). Germline V gene sequence: CDR1 SGHRS, CDR2 YFSETQ. This CDR3 has 14 amino acids. Deletions cut 6 bases from V and 4 bases from J, with 16 bases between. The CDR3 DNA sequence: TGCGCCAGCAATCCAAACCAGGGAGGCTATGGCTACACCTTC. It codes for CASNPNQGGYGYTF.

This chain links TRBV5-1 with TRBJ2-3, with a possible D match to TRBD1 (5 bases). The CDR3 is 14 residues long. V was clipped by 2 bases and J by 5 bases, with 12 bases between them. Germline V CDR1 and CDR2: SGHRS, YFSETQ. The CDR3 bases are TGCGCCAGCAGCTTTGGGGCCTCAGTAGATACGCAGTATTTT. It yields the protein CASSFGASVDTQYF.

This clone appeared once. The chain combines TRBV27 with TRBJ2-7; tentative D call: TRBD2 (5 bases). The CDR3 length is 14 residues. V gave up 5 bases and J gave up 2 bases, with 13 bases separating them. Per germline, CDR1 MNHEY and CDR2 SMNVEV (reference sequence). CDR3 in amino acids: CASSLGGFAYEQYF. The CDR3 coding sequence is TGTGCCAGCAGTCTCGGCGGGTTTGCCTACGAGCAGTACTTC.